This TCR beta chain was identified in a study of T cell changes during pregnancy in multiple sclerosis. Some clones are missing from TCRdb's copy, which holds only in-frame ones; the method was immunoSEQ multiplex PCR. Of approximately 130,000 clones listed, approximately 96% are singletons. The sequence was obtained from a female donor with multiple sclerosis, enrolled in a pregnancy study. Sequenced here: peripheral blood, sampled after pregnancy.

This CDR3 reads CASGGTGGLYEQYF. CDR3 coding DNA: TGTGCCAGCGGAGGGACAGGGGGACTTTACGAGCAGTACTTC. The rearrangement uses TRBV11-1 and TRBJ2-7; the match to TRBD1 covers 11 bases. The trim removed 8 bases at V and 4 bases at J, leaving 7 bases unmatched. CDR1 is SGHAT, CDR2 FQDESV, per germline (reference sequence). This CDR3 has 14 residues.